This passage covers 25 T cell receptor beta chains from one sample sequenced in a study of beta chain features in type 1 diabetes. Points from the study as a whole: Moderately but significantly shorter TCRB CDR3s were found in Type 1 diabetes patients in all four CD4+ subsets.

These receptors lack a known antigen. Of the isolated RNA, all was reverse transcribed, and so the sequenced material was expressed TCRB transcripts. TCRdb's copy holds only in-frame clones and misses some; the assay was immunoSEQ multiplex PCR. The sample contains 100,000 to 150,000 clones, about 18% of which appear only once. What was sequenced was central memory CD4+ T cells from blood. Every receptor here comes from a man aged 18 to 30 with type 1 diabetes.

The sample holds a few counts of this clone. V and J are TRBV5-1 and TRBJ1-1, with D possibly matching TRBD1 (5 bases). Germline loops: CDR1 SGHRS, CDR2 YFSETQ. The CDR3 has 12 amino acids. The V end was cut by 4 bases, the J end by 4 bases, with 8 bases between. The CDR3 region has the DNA TGCGCCAGCAGCCGGGACCTCACTGAAGCTTTCTTT. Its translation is CASSRDLTEAFF.

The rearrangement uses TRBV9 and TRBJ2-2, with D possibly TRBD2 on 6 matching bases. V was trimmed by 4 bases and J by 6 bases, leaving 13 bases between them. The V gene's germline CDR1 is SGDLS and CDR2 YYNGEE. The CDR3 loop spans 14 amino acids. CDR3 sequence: CASSPRLDPGELFF. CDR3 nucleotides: TGTGCCAGCAGCCCCCGACTAGATCCCGGGGAGCTGTTTTTT.

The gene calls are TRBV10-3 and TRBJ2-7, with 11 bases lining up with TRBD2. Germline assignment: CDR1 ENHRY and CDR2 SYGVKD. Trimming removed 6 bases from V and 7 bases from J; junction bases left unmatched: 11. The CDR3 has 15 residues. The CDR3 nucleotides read TGTGCCATCAGGGAGACTAGCGGGGACGGAACGGAGCAGTACTTC. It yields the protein CAIRETSGDGTEQYF.

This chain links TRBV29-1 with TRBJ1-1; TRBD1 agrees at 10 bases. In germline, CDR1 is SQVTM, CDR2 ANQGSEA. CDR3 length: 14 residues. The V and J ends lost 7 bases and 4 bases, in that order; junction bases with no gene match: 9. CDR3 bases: TGCAGCGCCAAGACCGGGACAGGGGTCACTGAAGCTTTCTTT. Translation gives CSAKTGTGVTEAFF.

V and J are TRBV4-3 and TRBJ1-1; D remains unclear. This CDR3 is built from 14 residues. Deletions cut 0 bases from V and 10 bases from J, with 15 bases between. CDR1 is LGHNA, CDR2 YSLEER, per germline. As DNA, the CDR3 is TGCGCCAGCAGCCAAGATCTAAAGGGATCGGGAGCTTTCTTT. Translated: CASSQDLKGSGAFF.

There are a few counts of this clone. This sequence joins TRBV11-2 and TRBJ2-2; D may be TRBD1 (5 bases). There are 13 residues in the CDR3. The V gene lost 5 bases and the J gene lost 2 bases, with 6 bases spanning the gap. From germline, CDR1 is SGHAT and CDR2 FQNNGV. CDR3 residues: CASSDSNTGELFF. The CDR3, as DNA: TGTGCCAGCAGCGACAGTAACACCGGGGAGCTGTTTTTT.

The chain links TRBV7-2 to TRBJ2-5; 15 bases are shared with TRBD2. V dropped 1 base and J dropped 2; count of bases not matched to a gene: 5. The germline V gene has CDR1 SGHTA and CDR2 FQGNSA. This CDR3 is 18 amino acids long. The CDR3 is CASSLVLGTSGGQETQYF. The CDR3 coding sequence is TGTGCCAGCAGCTTAGTCCTCGGGACTAGCGGGGGGCAAGAGACCCAGTACTTC.

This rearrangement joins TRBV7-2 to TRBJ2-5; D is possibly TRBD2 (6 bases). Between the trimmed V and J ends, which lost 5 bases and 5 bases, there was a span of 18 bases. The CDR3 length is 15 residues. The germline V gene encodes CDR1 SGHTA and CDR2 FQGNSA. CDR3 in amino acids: CASSQGGRDGETQYF. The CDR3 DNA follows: TGTGCCAGCAGCCAAGGCGGGCGGGACGGCGAGACCCAGTACTTC.

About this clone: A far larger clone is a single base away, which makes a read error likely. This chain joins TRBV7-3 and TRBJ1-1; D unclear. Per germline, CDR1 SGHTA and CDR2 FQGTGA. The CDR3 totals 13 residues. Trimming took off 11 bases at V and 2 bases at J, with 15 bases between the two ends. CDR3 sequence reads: CAGSAGHNTEAFF. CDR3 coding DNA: TGTGCCGGCTCTGCGGGCCATAACACTGAAGCTTTCTTT.

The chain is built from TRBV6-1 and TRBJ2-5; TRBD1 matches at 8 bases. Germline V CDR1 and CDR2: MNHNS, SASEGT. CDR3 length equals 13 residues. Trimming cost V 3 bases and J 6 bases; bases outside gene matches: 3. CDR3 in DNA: TGTGCCAGCAGTGACAGGGGGCTAAAGACCCAGTACTTC. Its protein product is CASSDRGLKTQYF.

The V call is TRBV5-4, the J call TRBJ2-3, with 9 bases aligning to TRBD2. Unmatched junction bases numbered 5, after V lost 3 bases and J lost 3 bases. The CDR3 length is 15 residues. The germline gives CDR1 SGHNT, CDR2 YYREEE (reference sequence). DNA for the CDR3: TGTGCCAGCAGCTGGAGCGGGGGGACGACAGATACGCAGTATTTT. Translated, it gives CASSWSGGTTDTQYF.

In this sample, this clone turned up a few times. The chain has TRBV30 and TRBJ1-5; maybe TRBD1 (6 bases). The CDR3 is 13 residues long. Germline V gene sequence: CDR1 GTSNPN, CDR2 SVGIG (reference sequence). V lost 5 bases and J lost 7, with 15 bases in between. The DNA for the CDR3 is TGTGCCTGGGCCTCACAGGGCCGGCAGCCCCAGCATTTT. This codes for CAWASQGRQPQHF.

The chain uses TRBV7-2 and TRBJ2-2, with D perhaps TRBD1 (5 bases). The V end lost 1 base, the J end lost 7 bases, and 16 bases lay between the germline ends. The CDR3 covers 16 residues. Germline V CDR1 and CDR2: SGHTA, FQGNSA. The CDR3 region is CASSLGRQNDNGELFF. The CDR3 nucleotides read TGTGCCAGCAGCTTAGGCCGACAGAACGACAACGGGGAGCTGTTTTTT. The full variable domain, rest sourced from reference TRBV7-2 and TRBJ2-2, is GAGVSQSPSNKVTEKGKDVELRCDPISGHTALYWYRQSLGQGLEFLIYFQGNSAPDKSGLPSDRFSAERTGGSVSTLTIQRTQQEDSAVYLCASSLGRQNDNGELFFGEGSRLTVL.

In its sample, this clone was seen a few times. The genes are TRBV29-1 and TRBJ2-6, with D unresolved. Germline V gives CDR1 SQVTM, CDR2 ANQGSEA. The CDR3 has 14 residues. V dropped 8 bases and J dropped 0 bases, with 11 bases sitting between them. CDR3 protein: CSSHPGSGANVLTF. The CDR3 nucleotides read TGCAGCTCCCACCCGGGCTCTGGGGCCAACGTCCTGACTTTC.

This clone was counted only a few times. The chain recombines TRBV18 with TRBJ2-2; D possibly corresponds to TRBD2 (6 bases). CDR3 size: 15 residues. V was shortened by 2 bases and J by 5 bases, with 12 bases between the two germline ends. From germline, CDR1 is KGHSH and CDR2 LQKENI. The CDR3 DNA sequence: TGTGCCAGCTCACCATGGGAGGAAGGGACCGGGGAGCTGTTTTTT. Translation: CASSPWEEGTGELFF.

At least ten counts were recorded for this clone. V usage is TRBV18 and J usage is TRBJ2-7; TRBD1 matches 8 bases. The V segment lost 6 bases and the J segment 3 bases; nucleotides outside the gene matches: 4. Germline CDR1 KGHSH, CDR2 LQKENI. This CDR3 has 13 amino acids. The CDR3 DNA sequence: TGTGCCAGCTCCCTAGGACAGGGCTACGAGCAGTACTTC. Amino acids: CASSLGQGYEQYF.

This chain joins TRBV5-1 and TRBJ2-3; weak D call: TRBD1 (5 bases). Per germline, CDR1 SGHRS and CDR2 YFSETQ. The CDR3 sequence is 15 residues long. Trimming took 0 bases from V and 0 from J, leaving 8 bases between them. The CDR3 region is CASSLAPGSTDTQYF. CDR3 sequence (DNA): TGCGCCAGCAGCTTGGCCCCAGGGAGCACAGATACGCAGTATTTT.

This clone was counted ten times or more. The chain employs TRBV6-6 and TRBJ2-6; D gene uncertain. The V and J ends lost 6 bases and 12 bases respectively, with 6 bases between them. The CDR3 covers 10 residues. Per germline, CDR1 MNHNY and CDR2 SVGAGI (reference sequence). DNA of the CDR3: TGTGCCAGCAGCTCCTCCGTCCTGACTTTC. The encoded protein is CASSSSVLTF.

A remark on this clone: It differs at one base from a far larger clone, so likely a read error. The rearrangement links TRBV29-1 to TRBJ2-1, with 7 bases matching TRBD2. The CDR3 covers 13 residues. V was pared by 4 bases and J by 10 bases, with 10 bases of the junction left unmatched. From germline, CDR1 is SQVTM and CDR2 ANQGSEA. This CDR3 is CSVGRLAAQEQFF. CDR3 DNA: TGCAGCGTTGGGAGGCTAGCGGCCCAGGAGCAGTTCTTC.

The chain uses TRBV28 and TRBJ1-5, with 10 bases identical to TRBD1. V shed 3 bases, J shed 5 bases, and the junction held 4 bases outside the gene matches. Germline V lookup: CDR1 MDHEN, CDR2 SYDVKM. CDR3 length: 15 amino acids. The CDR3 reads CASSFRDRGHQPQHF. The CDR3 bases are TGTGCCAGCAGTTTCCGGGACAGGGGTCATCAGCCCCAGCATTTT.

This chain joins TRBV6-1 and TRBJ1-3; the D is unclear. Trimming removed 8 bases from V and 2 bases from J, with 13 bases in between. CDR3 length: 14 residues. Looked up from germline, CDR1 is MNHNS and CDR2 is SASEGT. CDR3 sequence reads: CASLAVGAGNTIYF. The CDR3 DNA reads TGTGCCAGCTTAGCAGTTGGAGCTGGAAACACCATATATTTT.

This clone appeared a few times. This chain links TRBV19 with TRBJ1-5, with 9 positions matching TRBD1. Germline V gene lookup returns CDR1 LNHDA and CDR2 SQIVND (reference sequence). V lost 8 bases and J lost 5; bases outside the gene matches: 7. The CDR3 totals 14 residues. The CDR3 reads CASGTGRLHQPQHF. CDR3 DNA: TGTGCCAGTGGGACAGGGCGGCTCCATCAGCCCCAGCATTTT.

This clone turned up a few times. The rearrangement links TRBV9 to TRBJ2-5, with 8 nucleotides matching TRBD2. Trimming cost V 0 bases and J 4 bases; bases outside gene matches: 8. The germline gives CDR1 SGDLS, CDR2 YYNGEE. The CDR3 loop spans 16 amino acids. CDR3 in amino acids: CASSVGPGLAGETQYF. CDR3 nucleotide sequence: TGTGCCAGCAGCGTAGGGCCCGGGCTAGCGGGAGAGACCCAGTACTTC.

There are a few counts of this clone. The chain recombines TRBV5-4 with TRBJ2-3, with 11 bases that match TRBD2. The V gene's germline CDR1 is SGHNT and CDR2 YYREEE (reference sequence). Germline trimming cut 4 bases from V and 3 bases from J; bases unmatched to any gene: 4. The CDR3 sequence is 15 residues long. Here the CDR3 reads CASSLGLAETDTQYF. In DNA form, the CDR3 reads TGTGCCAGCAGCCTGGGACTAGCGGAGACAGATACGCAGTATTTT.

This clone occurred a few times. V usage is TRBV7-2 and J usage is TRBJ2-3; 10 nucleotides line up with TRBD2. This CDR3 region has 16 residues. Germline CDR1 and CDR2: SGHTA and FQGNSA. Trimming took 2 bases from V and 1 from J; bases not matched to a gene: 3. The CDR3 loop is CASSLPSGSGTDTQYF. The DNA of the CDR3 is TGTGCCAGCAGCTTACCTAGCGGGAGTGGCACAGATACGCAGTATTTT. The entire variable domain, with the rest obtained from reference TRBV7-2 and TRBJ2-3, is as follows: GAGVSQSPSNKVTEKGKDVELRCDPISGHTALYWYRQSLGQGLEFLIYFQGNSAPDKSGLPSDRFSAERTGGSVSTLTIQRTQQEDSAVYLCASSLPSGSGTDTQYFGPGTRLTVL.